The T cell receptor beta chain under discussion was sequenced for a study of cytomegalovirus exposure and HLA in healthy donors. 13 Jbeta primers and 60 Vbeta primers were used for the PCR. Produced via immunoSEQ multiplex PCR; TCRdb's table is partial and in-frame only. Listed are approximately 110,000 clones; 3.5% to 4.5% falls within the top ten. Study observations and caveats: A missense variant in DCLRE1C was later tied to TCR beta V- and J-gene trimming. Highly shared sequence variants in one cluster were likely a sequencing artifact. An analysis done earlier found most TCR beta V segments productive about 87% or about 30% of the time.

As regards this clone: Its target is unknown. The sample has other DNA sequences that encode this CDR3 too.

Germline loops: CDR1 DFQATT, CDR2 SNEGSKA (reference sequence). This CDR3 spans 11 amino acids. V lost 4 bases to trimming and J lost 4 bases, with 7 bases between them. The sample comprised PBMCs. This clonotype was obtained from a man aged 25 to 40 in good health and CMV-seronegative. The rearrangement uses TRBV20-1 and TRBJ1-1; D gene ambiguous. Here the CDR3 DNA reads TGCAGTGCTACCCTTAGCACTGAAGCTTTCTTT. Protein sequence: CSATLSTEAFF.